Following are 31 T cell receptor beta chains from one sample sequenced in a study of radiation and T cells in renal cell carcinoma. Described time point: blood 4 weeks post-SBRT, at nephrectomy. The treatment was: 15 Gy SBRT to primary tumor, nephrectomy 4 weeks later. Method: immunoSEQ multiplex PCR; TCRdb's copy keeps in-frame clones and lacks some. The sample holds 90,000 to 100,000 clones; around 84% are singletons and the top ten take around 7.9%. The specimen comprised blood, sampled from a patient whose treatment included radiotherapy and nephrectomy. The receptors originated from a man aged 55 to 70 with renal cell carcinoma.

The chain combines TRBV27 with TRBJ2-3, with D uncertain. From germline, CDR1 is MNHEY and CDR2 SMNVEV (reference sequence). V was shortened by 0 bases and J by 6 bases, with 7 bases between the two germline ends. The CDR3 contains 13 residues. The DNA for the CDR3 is TGTGCCAGCAGTTTATCTTTTGGGGATACGCAGTATTTT. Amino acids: CASSLSFGDTQYF.

The CDR3 here is CASSATTYEQYF. CDR3 DNA sequence: TGCGCCAGCAGCGCCACCACCTACGAGCAGTACTTC. V is TRBV5-1 and J is TRBJ2-7, with unresolved D. V gave up 4 bases and J gave up 2 bases, with 7 bases separating them. Germline-derived CDR1 and CDR2 are SGHRS and YFSETQ. This CDR3 region has 12 residues.

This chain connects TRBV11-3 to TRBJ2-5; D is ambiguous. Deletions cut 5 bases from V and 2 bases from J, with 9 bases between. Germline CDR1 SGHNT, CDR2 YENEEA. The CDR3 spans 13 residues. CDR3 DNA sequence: TGTGCCAGCAGCAACCGAGGTCAAGAGACCCAGTACTTC. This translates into CASSNRGQETQYF.

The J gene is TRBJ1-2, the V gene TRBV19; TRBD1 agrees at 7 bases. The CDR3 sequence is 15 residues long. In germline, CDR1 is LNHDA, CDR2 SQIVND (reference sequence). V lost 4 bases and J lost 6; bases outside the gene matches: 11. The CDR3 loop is CASSTTRQGRHGYTF. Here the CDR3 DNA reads TGTGCCAGTAGTACCACACGACAGGGACGCCATGGCTACACCTTC.

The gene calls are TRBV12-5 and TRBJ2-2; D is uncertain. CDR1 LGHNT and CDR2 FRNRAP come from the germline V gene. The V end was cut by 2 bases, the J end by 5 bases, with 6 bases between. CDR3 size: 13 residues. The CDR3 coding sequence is TGTGCTAGTGGTTTGACGAGGACCGGGGAGCTGTTTTTT. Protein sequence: CASGLTRTGELFF.

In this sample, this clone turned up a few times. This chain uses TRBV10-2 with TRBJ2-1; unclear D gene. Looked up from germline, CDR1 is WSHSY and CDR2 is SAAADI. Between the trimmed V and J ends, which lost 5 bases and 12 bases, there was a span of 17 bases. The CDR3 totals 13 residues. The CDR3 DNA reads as TGCGCCAGCAGTTCGCGGACGGAACAGACGCAGTTCTTC. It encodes CASSSRTEQTQFF.

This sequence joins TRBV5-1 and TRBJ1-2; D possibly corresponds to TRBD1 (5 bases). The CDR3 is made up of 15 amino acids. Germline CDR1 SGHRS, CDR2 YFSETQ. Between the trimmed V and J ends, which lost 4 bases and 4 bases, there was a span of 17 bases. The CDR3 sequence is CASSENRGGGYGYTF. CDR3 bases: TGCGCCAGCAGCGAAAATCGTGGGGGTGGCTATGGCTACACCTTC.

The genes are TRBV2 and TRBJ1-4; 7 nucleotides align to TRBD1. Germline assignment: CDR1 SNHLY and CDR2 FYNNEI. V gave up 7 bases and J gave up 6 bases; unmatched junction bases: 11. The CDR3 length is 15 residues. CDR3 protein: CASTRDSRTHEKLFF. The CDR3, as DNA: TGTGCCAGCACTAGGGACAGCCGAACCCATGAAAAACTGTTTTTT.

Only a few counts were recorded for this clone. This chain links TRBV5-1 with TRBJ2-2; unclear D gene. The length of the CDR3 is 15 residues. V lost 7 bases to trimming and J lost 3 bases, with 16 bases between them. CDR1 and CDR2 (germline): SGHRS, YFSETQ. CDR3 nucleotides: TGCGCCAGCCGTATCTTTCCTGGGGACACCGGGGAGCTGTTTTTT. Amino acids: CASRIFPGDTGELFF.

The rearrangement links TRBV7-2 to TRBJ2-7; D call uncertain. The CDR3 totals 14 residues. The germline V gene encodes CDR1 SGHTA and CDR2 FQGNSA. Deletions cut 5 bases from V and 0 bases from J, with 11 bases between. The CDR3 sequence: CASSLTYSSYEQYF. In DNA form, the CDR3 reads TGTGCCAGCAGCCTAACCTATAGCTCCTACGAGCAGTACTTC.

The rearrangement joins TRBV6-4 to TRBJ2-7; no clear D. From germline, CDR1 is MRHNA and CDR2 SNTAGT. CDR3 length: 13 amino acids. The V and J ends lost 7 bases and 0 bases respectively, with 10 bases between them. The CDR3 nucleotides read TGTGCCAGCATGGACCAGAGCTCCTACGAGCAGTACTTC. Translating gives CASMDQSSYEQYF.

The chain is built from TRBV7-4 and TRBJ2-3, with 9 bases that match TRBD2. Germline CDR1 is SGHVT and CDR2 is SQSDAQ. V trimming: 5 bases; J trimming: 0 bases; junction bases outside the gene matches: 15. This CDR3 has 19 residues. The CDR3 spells CASSLANAGTSLSTDTQYF. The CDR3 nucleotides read TGTGCCAGCAGCCTCGCTAACGCCGGGACTAGCTTGAGCACAGATACGCAGTATTTT.

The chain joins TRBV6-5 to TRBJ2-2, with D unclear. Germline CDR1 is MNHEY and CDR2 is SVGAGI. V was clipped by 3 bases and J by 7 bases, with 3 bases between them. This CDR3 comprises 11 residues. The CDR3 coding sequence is TGTGCCAGCAGTTATGGCGGGGAGCTGTTTTTT. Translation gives CASSYGGELFF.

Here the CDR3 reads CASSGGVQGGPAFF. Here the CDR3 DNA reads TGTGCCAGCAGTGGAGGAGTACAGGGAGGCCCAGCTTTCTTT. The J gene is TRBJ1-1, the V gene TRBV6-6; perhaps TRBD1 as D (6 bases). Between the trimmed V and J ends, which lost 5 bases and 10 bases, there was a span of 20 bases. Per germline, CDR1 MNHNY and CDR2 SVGAGI (reference sequence). CDR3 size: 14 residues.

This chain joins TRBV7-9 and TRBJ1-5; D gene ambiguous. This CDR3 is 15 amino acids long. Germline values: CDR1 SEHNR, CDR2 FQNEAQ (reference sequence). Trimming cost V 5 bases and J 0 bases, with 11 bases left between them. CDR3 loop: CASSRLGSSNQPQHF. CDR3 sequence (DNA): TGTGCCAGCAGCCGCCTCGGGAGTAGCAATCAGCCCCAGCATTTT.

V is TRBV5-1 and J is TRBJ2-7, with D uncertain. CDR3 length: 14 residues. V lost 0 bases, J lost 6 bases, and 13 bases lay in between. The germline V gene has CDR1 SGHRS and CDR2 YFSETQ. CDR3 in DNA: TGCGCCAGCAGCTTGGAGGGTCCGGGCGCCGAGCAGTACTTC. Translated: CASSLEGPGAEQYF.

As DNA, the CDR3 is TGTGCCAGCAGCCTCTTTCGGGCCCCCCAAGAGACCCAGTACTTC. As protein: CASSLFRAPQETQYF. The rearrangement joins TRBV11-2 to TRBJ2-5; D is ambiguous. The CDR3 runs 15 residues. Germline V gene sequence: CDR1 SGHAT, CDR2 FQNNGV. Deletions cut 5 bases from V and 1 base from J, with 14 bases between.

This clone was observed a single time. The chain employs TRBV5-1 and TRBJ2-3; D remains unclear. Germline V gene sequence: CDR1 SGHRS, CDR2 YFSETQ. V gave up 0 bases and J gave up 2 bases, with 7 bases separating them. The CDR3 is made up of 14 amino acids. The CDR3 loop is CASSLGISTDTQYF. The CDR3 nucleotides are TGCGCCAGCAGCTTGGGGATATCCACAGATACGCAGTATTTT.

The CDR3 spells CASSPGTARGQETQYF. CDR3 coding DNA: TGCGCCAGCAGCCCGGGGACAGCTCGGGGCCAAGAGACCCAGTACTTC. V is TRBV5-1 and J is TRBJ2-5; 7 bases align to TRBD1. V was pared by 4 bases and J by 1 base, with 10 bases of the junction left unmatched. The germline gives CDR1 SGHRS, CDR2 YFSETQ. This CDR3 is 16 amino acids long.

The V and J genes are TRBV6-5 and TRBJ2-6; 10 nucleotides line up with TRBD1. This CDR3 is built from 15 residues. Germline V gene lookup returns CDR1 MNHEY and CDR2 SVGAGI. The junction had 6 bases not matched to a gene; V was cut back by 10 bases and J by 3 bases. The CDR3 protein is CAIGTGAYGANVLTF. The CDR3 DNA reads TGTGCCATAGGGACAGGGGCTTATGGGGCCAACGTCCTGACTTTC.

CDR3 sequence (DNA): TGTGCCAGCAGCCCTACCGGGACAGCTTACAATGAGCAGTTCTTC. It is translated as CASSPTGTAYNEQFF. The chain joins TRBV6-6 to TRBJ2-1; TRBD1 agrees at 7 bases. Germline-derived CDR1 and CDR2 are MNHNY and SVGAGI (reference sequence). After removal of 6 bases from V and 4 bases from J, the junction contained 9 bases not matched to a gene. The CDR3 has 15 amino acids.

CDR3 sequence reads: CASSLDQGAQETQYF. The CDR3 DNA follows: TGCGCCAGCAGCTTGGACCAGGGTGCCCAAGAGACCCAGTACTTC. The chain is built from TRBV5-1 and TRBJ2-5, with D perhaps TRBD1 (5 bases). The CDR3 extends over 15 amino acids. Looked up from germline, CDR1 is SGHRS and CDR2 is YFSETQ. The V gene lost 0 bases and the J gene lost 1 base, with 10 bases spanning the gap.

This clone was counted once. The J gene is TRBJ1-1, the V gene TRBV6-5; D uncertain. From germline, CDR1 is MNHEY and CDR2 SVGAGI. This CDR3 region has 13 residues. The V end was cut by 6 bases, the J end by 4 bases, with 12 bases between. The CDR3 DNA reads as TGTGCCAGCAGCGGACCCCTGGGCACTGAAGCTTTCTTT. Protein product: CASSGPLGTEAFF.

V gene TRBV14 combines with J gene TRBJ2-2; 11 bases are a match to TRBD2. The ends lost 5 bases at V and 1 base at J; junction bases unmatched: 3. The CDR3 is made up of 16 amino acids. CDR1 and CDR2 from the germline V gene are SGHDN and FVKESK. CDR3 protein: CASSFGLAGNTGELFF. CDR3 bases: TGTGCCAGCAGCTTCGGACTAGCGGGGAACACCGGGGAGCTGTTTTTT. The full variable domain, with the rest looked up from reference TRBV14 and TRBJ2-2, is EAGVTQFPSHSVIEKGQTVTLRCDPISGHDNLYWYRRVMGKEIKFLLHFVKESKQDESGMPNNRFLAERTGGTYSTLKVQPAELEDSGVYFCASSFGLAGNTGELFFGEGSRLTVL.

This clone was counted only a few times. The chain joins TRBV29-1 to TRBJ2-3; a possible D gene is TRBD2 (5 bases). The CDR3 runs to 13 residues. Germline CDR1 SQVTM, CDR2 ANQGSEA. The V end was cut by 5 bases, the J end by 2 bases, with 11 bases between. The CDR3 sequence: CSVRADFTDTQYF. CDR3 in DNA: TGCAGCGTTCGGGCGGACTTCACAGATACGCAGTATTTT.

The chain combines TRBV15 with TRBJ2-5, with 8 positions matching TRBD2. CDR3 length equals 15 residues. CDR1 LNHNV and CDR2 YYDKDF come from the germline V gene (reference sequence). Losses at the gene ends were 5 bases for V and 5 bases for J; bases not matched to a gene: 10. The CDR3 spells CATSGDRTSLETQYF. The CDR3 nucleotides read TGTGCCACCAGCGGGGATCGGACTAGCCTCGAGACCCAGTACTTC.

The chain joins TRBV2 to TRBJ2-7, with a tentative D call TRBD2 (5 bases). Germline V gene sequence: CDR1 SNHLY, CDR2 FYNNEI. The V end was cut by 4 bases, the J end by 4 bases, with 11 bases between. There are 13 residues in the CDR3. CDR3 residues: CASSVGLDYEQYF. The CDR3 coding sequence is TGTGCCAGCAGTGTCGGACTGGATTACGAGCAGTACTTC.

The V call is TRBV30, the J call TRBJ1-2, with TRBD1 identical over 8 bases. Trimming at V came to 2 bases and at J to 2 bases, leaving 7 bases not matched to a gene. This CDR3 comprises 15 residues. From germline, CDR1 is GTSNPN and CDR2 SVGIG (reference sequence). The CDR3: CAWSTLGQENYGYTF. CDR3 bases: TGTGCCTGGAGTACCCTGGGACAGGAGAACTATGGCTACACCTTC.

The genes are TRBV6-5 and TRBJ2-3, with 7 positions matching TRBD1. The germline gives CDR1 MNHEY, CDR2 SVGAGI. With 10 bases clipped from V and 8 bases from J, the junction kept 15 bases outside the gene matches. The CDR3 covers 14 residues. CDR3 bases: TGTGCCACCCGGACAGGCCCTGGCTTCGGTACGCAGTATTTT. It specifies CATRTGPGFGTQYF.

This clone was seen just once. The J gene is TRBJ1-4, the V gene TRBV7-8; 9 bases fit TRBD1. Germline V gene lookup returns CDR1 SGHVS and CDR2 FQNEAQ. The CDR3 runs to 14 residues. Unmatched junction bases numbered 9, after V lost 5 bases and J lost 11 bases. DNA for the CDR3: TGTGCCAGCAGCCTAAGGACAGGGGAGAGGAAACTGTTTTTT. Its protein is CASSLRTGERKLFF.

CDR3 protein: CASSPNGVDTEAFF. Written as DNA, the CDR3 is TGTGCCAGTAGCCCCAACGGGGTCGACACTGAAGCTTTCTTT. J is TRBJ1-1 and V is TRBV19; D is unresolved. This CDR3 is built from 14 residues. Trimming removed 6 bases at V and 3 bases at J, with 14 bases between. CDR1 LNHDA and CDR2 SQIVND come from the germline V gene (reference sequence).